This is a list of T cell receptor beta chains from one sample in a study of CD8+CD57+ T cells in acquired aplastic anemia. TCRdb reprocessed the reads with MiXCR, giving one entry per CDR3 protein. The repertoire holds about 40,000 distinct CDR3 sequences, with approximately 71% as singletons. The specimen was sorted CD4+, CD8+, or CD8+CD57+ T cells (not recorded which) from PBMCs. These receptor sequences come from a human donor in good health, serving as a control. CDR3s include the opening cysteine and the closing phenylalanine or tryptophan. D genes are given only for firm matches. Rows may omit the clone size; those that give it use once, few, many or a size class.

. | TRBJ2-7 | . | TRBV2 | CASGRQSYEQYF | TGTGCCAGCGGAAGACAGTCATACGAGCAGTACTTC
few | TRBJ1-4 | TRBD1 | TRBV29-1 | CSVLTGGDEKLFF | TGCAGCGTTTTGACAGGGGGTGATGAAAAACTGTTTTTT
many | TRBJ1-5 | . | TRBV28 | CASSYALMWVTGPNQPQHF | TGTGCCAGCAGTTATGCTCTCATGTGGGTCACAGGGCCCAATCAGCCCCAGCATTTT
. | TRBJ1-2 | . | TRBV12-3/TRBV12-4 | CASSLDRTNYGYTF | TGTGCCAGCAGTTTAGACAGAACTAACTATGGCTACACCTTC
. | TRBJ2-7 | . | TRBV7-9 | CASSLGDDYEQYF | TGTGCCAGCAGCCTCGGGGATGACTACGAGCAGTACTTC
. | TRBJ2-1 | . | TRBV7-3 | CASSTDGSSYNEQFF | TGTGCCAGCAGCACAGACGGGAGCTCCTACAATGAGCAGTTCTTC
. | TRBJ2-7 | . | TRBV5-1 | CASSKEAYEQYF | TGCGCCAGCAGCAAGGAGGCCTACGAGCAGTACTTC
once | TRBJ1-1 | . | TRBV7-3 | CASSLSGGNTEAFF | TGTGCCAGCAGCTTAAGCGGGGGTAACACTGAAGCTTTCTTT
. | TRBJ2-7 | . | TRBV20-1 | CSASHVTSYEQYF | TGCAGTGCTAGCCACGTGACCTCCTACGAGCAGTACTTC
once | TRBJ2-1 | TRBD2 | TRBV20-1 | CSAWTSGGGNEQFF | TGCAGTGCTTGGACTAGCGGGGGAGGAAATGAGCAGTTCTTC
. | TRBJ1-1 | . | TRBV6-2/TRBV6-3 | CASSLGGARNTEALF | TGTGCCAGCAGCTTGGGGGGGGCGCGGAACACTGAAGCTCTCTTT
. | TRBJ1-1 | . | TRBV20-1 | CSARAGTTHTEAFF | TGCAGTGCTAGAGCCGGGACAACGCACACTGAAGCTTTCTTT
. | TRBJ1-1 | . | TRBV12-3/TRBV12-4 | CASSFDTVAFF | TGTGCCAGCAGCTTCGACACTGTAGCTTTCTTT
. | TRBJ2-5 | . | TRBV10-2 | CASSESGLQETQYF | TGCGCCAGTAGTGAGTCGGGACTTCAAGAGACCCAGTACTTC
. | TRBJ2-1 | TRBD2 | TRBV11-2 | CASSFGGLGMDEQFF | TGTGCCAGCAGCTTCGGGGGGTTAGGAATGGATGAGCAGTTCTTC
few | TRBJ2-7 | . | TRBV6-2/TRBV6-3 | CASRADVLREQYF | TGTGCCAGCAGAGCAGACGTTTTGCGCGAGCAGTACTTC
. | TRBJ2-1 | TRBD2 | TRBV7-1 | CASSSGTSDYNEQFF | TGTGCCAGCAGCTCCGGGACTAGCGATTACAATGAGCAGTTCTTC
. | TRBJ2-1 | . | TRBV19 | CASNPSVSYNEQFF | TGTGCCAGCAACCCTAGCGTTTCCTACAATGAGCAGTTCTTC
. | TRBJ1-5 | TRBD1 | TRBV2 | CASRGTGANQPQHF | TGTGCCAGCAGGGGGACAGGGGCCAATCAGCCCCAGCATTTT
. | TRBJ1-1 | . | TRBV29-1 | CSANQAQNTEAFF | TGCAGCGCTAATCAGGCACAAAACACTGAAGCTTTCTTT
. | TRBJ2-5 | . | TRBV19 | CASGEFETQYF | TGTGCCAGTGGTGAATTTGAGACCCAGTACTTC
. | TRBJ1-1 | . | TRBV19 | CASSISGFTEAFF | TGTGCCAGTAGTATTTCGGGGTTCACTGAAGCTTTCTTT
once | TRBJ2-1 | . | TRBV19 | CASSMGTNEQFF | TGTGCCAGTAGTATGGGTACCAATGAGCAGTTCTTC
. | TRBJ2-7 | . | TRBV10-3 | CASSDQPDGSYEQYF | TGTGCCAGCAGTGATCAACCAGATGGATCCTACGAGCAGTACTTC
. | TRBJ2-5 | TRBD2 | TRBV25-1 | CASSPGLAAETQYF | TGTGCCAGCAGCCCGGGACTAGCGGCAGAGACCCAGTACTTC
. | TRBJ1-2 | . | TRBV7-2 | CASSLGDGLGYTF | TGTGCCAGCAGCTTGGGGGACGGCCTGGGCTACACCTTC
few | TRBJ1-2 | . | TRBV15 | CATSREVSFYGYTF | TGTGCCACCAGCAGAGAGGTCAGCTTCTATGGCTACACCTTC
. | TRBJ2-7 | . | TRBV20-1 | CSALLGSEQYF | TGCAGTGCTCTGTTGGGAAGCGAGCAGTACTTC
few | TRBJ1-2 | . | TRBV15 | CATSSSGYGYTF | TGTGCCACCAGCTCATCGGGGTATGGCTACACCTTC
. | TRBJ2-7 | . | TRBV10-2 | CASTGTSYEQYF | TGCGCCAGCACGGGGACCTCCTACGAGCAGTACTTC
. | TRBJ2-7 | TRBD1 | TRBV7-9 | CASSLDRGYYEQYF | TGTGCCAGCAGCCTGGACAGGGGGTACTACGAGCAGTACTTC
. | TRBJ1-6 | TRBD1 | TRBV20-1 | CSARDEWTGVLYNSPLHF | TGCAGTGCTAGAGACGAGTGGACAGGGGTCCTATACAATTCACCCCTCCACTTT
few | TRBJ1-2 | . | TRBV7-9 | CASWVGSGYTF | TGTGCCAGTTGGGTGGGAAGTGGCTACACCTTC
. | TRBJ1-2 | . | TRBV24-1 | CATSDPVNYGYTF | TGTGCCACCAGTGATCCGGTTAACTATGGCTACACCTTC